This T cell receptor (beta chain) was identified in a study of high-grade serous ovarian cancer treatment subgroups. Study in general: Mean per sample: about 14,000 reads, about 6,900 unique TCR beta rearrangements.

Tumor samples were taken before definitive surgery or chemotherapy. Points on this clone: Its antigen is still unknown.

Trimming removed 0 bases at V and 7 bases at J, with 7 bases between. In germline, CDR1 is SGHDT, CDR2 YYEEEE. There are 13 residues in the CDR3. Whole-study findings and limits: Tumors within one patient showed repertoire similarity of roughly 0.11 to 0.79.

Method: immunoSEQ multiplex PCR; TCRdb's copy keeps in-frame clones and lacks some. The top ten clones hold 13% to 15% of a sample with a few thousand clones, approximately 71% of them seen once. This chain joins TRBV5-6 and TRBJ1-4; D remains ambiguous. Sequencing input: tumor tissue. The origin of this receptor is a human donor with high-grade serous ovarian cancer. CDR3 DNA: TGTGCCAGCAGCTTGGAGGGAGGTGAAAAACTGTTTTTT. Translating gives CASSLEGGEKLFF.